The 13 T cell receptor beta chains below all came from one sample that was sequenced in a study of glioma-infiltrating T cells (dated by TCRdb to about 2016). Reads for this sample came from an Illumina MiSeq. The iRepertoire nested amplicon-rescue multiplex PCR (arm-PCR) platform was used to amplify TCR alpha and beta CDR3 regions from RNA. Using fastp at Q25 and MiXCR, TCRdb reprocessed the public reads and kept productive beta chains. Records with the same CDR3 protein are collapsed into one entry carrying the most frequent genes and DNA. The sample table shows over 80,000 distinct CDR3 sequences, and roughly 40% are seen once. Together, the top ten hold around two fifths of the sample. Source material: glioma tissue, nonneoplastic brain tissue, or PBMCs (not recorded which). The receptors stem from a human donor with low-grade glioma or glioblastoma, undergoing nonglioma brain surgery, or in good health (not recorded which).

This sequence joins TRBV7-9 and TRBJ2-7; no clear D gene. Germline-derived CDR1 and CDR2 are SEHNR and FQNEAQ (reference sequence). This CDR3 is 12 amino acids long. The CDR3 sequence is CVSSPESYEQYF. The CDR3 DNA reads as TGTGTTAGCAGCCCAGAGAGCTACGAGCAGTACTTC.

This clonotype was seen ten or more times. The rearrangement joins TRBV7-9 to TRBJ1-2; perhaps TRBD1 as D (5 bases). The CDR3 consists of 14 residues. V lost 8 bases and J 1 base, leaving 14 bases between the germline ends. CDR1 is SEHNR and CDR2 is FQNEAQ in the germline V gene (reference sequence). The CDR3 DNA reads as TGTGCCAGCGTAGCCGGGACCGTTAACTATGGCTACACCTTC. It encodes CASVAGTVNYGYTF.

As to this clonotype: Just one base apart from a much larger clone, this may be a read error. Here the CDR3 reads CASSGATDSDTQYF. CDR3 in DNA: TGTGCCAGCTCAGGAGCTACAGACTCAGATACGCAGTATTTT. The genes are TRBV18 and TRBJ2-3; no reliable D call. Germline CDR1 is KGHSH and CDR2 is LQKENI. Trimming cost V 5 bases and J 4 bases, with 13 bases left between them. This CDR3 has 14 residues.

The CDR3 spells CDASRLTGGAGNTIYF. The CDR3 nucleotides are TGTGACGCCAGCAGACTTACAGGGGGCGCAGGAAACACCATATATTTT. J is TRBJ1-3 and V is TRBV15, with 9 bases lining up with TRBD1. Germline CDR1 reads LNHNV; CDR2 reads YYDKDF (reference sequence). The CDR3 runs 16 residues.

In regard to this clonotype: Given a much more abundant clone one base away, this may be a read error. V gene TRBV9 combines with J gene TRBJ2-7; the D call may be TRBD1 or TRBD2 (5 bases each). Germline values: CDR1 SGDLS, CDR2 YYNGEE. The CDR3 covers 13 residues. Written as DNA, the CDR3 is TGTGCCGGCAGCCCCGACGTCGGGGCCGAGCAGTACTTC. It codes for CAGSPDVGAEQYF.

This clonotype was found many times. The V call is TRBV6-5, the J call TRBJ2-3; D is ambiguous. Trimming pared 0 bases from V and 0 bases from J, leaving 13 bases between. CDR1 and CDR2 (germline): MNHEY, SVGAGI. CDR3 length: 17 amino acids. The CDR3 sequence: CASSYSIRRSSTDTQYF. DNA of the CDR3: TGTGCCAGCAGTTACTCGATTCGGCGCTCCAGCACAGATACGCAGTATTTT.

This clonotype showed up many times. The chain joins TRBV27 to TRBJ2-1, with D perhaps given as TRBD1 or TRBD2 (5 bases each). The ends were cut back, 2 bases at V and 7 bases at J, with 9 bases in the middle. The CDR3 is made up of 13 amino acids. Germline V lookup: CDR1 MNHEY, CDR2 SMNVEV (reference sequence). The CDR3 protein is CASSLIGTNEQFF. CDR3 coding DNA: TGTGCCAGCAGTTTAATCGGGACGAATGAGCAGTTCTTC.

This clonotype was recorded at least ten times. The chain employs TRBV19 and TRBJ1-1; 7 positions match TRBD1. V lost 5 bases and J lost 4; bases outside the gene matches: 13. The CDR3 extends over 16 amino acids. CDR1 LNHDA and CDR2 SQIVND come from the germline V gene (reference sequence). DNA for the CDR3: TGTGCCAGTAGTCCTCACCAACAGGGGAGACGCACTGAAGCTTTCTTT. Translated: CASSPHQQGRRTEAFF.

The table lists this clonotype with many counts. This chain links TRBV12-3 or TRBV12-4 with TRBJ1-5, with unresolved D. Trimming removed 2 bases at V and 0 bases at J, with 8 bases between. The CDR3 has 15 amino acids. The CDR3 sequence: CASSLNPDSNQPQHF. The DNA of the CDR3 is TGTGCCAGCAGTTTAAATCCAGATAGCAATCAGCCCCAGCATTTT.

With regard to this clonotype: A much larger clone lies a single base off, so this may be a read error. The chain is built from TRBV9 and TRBJ2-3, with D possibly TRBD1 on 5 matching bases. The CDR3 runs to 15 residues. Looked up from germline, CDR1 is SGDLS and CDR2 is YYNGEE. CDR3 sequence reads: CASSSGQGYTDAQYF. CDR3 in DNA: TGTGCCAGCAGCTCAGGCCAGGGATACACAGATGCGCAGTATTTT. The full variable domain, completed using reference TRBV9 and TRBJ2-3, is DSGVTQTPKHLITATGQRVTLRCSPRSGDLSVYWYQQSLDQGLQFLIQYYNGEERAKGNILERFSAQQFPDLHSELNLSSLELGDSALYFCASSSGQGYTDAQYFGPGTRLTVL.

The V call is TRBV28, the J call TRBJ2-7; 10 nucleotides match TRBD1. V was pared by 5 bases and J by 6 bases, with 7 bases of the junction left unmatched. The CDR3 is 14 amino acids. Germline V gene lookup returns CDR1 MDHEN and CDR2 SYDVKM. CDR3 region: CASSTRTGGIEQYF. The CDR3 region has the DNA TGTGCCAGCAGTACAAGGACAGGGGGTATCGAGCAGTACTTC.

This clonotype has at least ten counts. The CDR3 region has the DNA TGTGCCAGCAGCTTAGGTCGGGGGTTGGTATCCTACGAGCAGTACTTC. Translated, it gives CASSLGRGLVSYEQYF. The chain carries TRBV7-2 and TRBJ2-7; TRBD2 might be the D (6 bases). The CDR3 is 16 amino acids. The V end lost 1 base, the J end lost 1 base, and 14 bases lay between the germline ends. CDR1 and CDR2 (germline): SGHTA, FQGNSA. Complete variable domain (other parts from reference TRBV7-2 and TRBJ2-7): GAGVSQSPSNKVTEKGKDVELRCDPISGHTALYWYRQSLGQGLEFLIYFQGNSAPDKSGLPSDRFSAERTGGSVSTLTIQRTQQEDSAVYLCASSLGRGLVSYEQYFGPGTRLTVT.

This clonotype occurred a few times. The J gene is TRBJ1-5, the V gene TRBV12-3 or TRBV12-4; 9 nucleotides agree with TRBD1. The CDR3 runs to 14 residues. The junction had 7 bases not matched to a gene; V was cut back by 6 bases and J by 7 bases. The CDR3 DNA is TGTGCCAGCAGCTCGGGACAGGGAGACCAGCCCCAGCATTTT. This gives the protein CASSSGQGDQPQHF.